The following is a T cell receptor (beta chain) sequence with its context. Its antigen is not known. This CDR3 region has 17 residues. From germline, CDR1 is SNHLY and CDR2 FYNNEI. These data belong to a study of CXCR3-negative and CXCR3-positive naive CD8 T cells. Findings and limits, study-wide: CXCR3-positive naive cells had more hydrophobic TRB CDR3s than CXCR3-negative naive cells.

The authors made the TRB cDNA libraries by 5' RACE using UMI labels. TCRdb reprocessed the 5' RACE reads; each CDR3 protein has one entry and no DNA is given. In total, the table holds some 60,000 distinct CDR3 sequences. The chain is built from TRBV2 and TRBJ1-1; TCRdb outputs TRBD1, but without DNA this stays unchecked. The sequenced material came from naive CXCR3+ CD8+ T cells from blood. Subset here: CD45RO-CCR7+CD27+CD95- naive CD8+ T cells expressing CXCR3 (TNR3+). This clonotype was obtained from a human donor in good health. Some clones in this sample may be carry-over from other donors' samples. CDR3 in amino acids: CASTPYPGGLSETEAFF.